The 8 T cell receptor beta chains below come from one sample, sequenced in a study of beta chain features in type 1 diabetes. Antigens for these TCRs are unknown. Study-wide results and caveats: TCRB CDR3 length was moderately but significantly reduced in all four CD4+ subsets of Type 1 diabetes patients.

Expressed TCRB transcripts were sequenced after all isolated RNA was converted to cDNA. The data were produced by immunoSEQ multiplex PCR, yet TCRdb's version contains in-frame clones alone and is incomplete. This table holds about 700,000 clones, 13% found once. Sequenced input: naive CD4+ T cells from blood. These receptors were taken from a man aged 18-30 years with type 1 diabetes.

J is TRBJ2-2 and V is TRBV5-1; D unresolved. V lost 2 bases and J lost 3, with 8 bases in between. The CDR3 has 14 residues. Germline-derived CDR1 and CDR2 are SGHRS and YFSETQ. The CDR3: CASSFTPDTGELFF. For the CDR3, the DNA is TGCGCCAGCAGCTTTACCCCTGACACCGGGGAGCTGTTTTTT.

Only a few counts were recorded for this clone. V is TRBV2 and J is TRBJ1-2, with 9 bases identical to TRBD1. CDR3 length: 12 residues. Trimming at V came to 7 bases and at J to 8 bases, leaving 5 bases not matched to a gene. The germline gives CDR1 SNHLY, CDR2 FYNNEI. Here the CDR3 reads CASKQGAEGYTF. The CDR3 DNA reads as TGTGCCAGCAAACAGGGGGCTGAAGGCTACACCTTC.

This clone was picked up a small number of times. Written as DNA, the CDR3 is TGTGCCAGCGGCACAGACTATGGCTACACCTTC. Translation gives CASGTDYGYTF. V gene TRBV28 combines with J gene TRBJ1-2, with unresolved D. Between the trimmed V and J ends, which lost 8 bases and 3 bases, there was a span of 7 bases. The germline V gene encodes CDR1 MDHEN and CDR2 SYDVKM. The CDR3 sequence is 11 residues long.

CDR3 protein: CASRRQGEETQYF. The DNA of the CDR3 is TGTGCCAGCAGGCGACAAGGAGAAGAGACCCAGTACTTC. The chain couples TRBV6-1 to TRBJ2-5; no clear D. CDR1 and CDR2 from the germline V gene are MNHNS and SASEGT. Trimming left V 6 bases short and J 3 bases short, with 11 bases between. This CDR3 is built from 13 residues.

This clone was observed a handful of times. The V gene is TRBV6-4, the J gene TRBJ1-6; 7 nucleotides align to TRBD1. Germline CDR1 MRHNA, CDR2 SNTAGT. The CDR3 sequence is 14 residues long. V was pared by 3 bases and J by 10 bases, with 6 bases of the junction left unmatched. CDR3 nucleotides: TGTGCCAGCAGTGAATTAGGGGGCGACTCACCCCTCCACTTT. Residues: CASSELGGDSPLHF.

The rearrangement uses TRBV10-3 and TRBJ2-4; TRBD2 matches at 7 bases. CDR1 and CDR2 from the germline V gene are ENHRY and SYGVKD. The CDR3 runs 13 residues. V lost 8 bases and J lost 3; bases outside the gene matches: 4. CDR3 protein: CAIGRGDKNIQYF. The DNA for the CDR3 is TGTGCCATCGGGAGGGGCGACAAAAACATTCAGTACTTC.

This clone was detected only a few times. The rearrangement uses TRBV29-1 and TRBJ1-4; TRBD1 agrees at 7 bases. Losses at the gene ends were 4 bases for V and 10 bases for J; bases not matched to a gene: 21. The CDR3 consists of 17 residues. Germline loops: CDR1 SQVTM, CDR2 ANQGSEA. CDR3 protein: CSVGADRVSFTVGKLFF. For the CDR3, the DNA is TGCAGCGTTGGGGCCGACAGGGTTTCGTTCACGGTCGGAAAACTGTTTTTT.

The gene calls are TRBV6-5 and TRBJ2-5; TRBD1 or TRBD2 may be the D gene (5 bases each). The CDR3 runs 15 residues. Trimming took 2 bases from V and 2 from J, leaving 12 bases between them. The germline V gene has CDR1 MNHEY and CDR2 SVGAGI. Here the CDR3 reads CASSYGDLGQETQYF. DNA of the CDR3: TGTGCCAGCAGTTACGGGGACCTCGGGCAAGAGACCCAGTACTTC.